The present TCR beta chain was sequenced within a study of cytotoxic CD8 clonotypes in ibrutinib-treated CLL. The study, taken as a whole, reports: Clonality measured at baseline exceeded age-matched healthy donors, tracking circulating CD8+ T-cell counts. Rising at ibrutinib response, clonality subsequently fell back toward baseline at progression. Public clonotypes were rare and shrank or held steady on treatment. For progressing versus sustained-remission patients, sampling times were not the same.

CDR3 length: 11 residues. Deletions cut 3 bases from V and 6 bases from J, with 6 bases between. This clone was found a few times. Its antigen is not known. This table comes from immunoSEQ multiplex PCR, and its TCRdb copy is limited to in-frame clones, with some not included. The table shows about 22,000 clones, with 78% occurring only once. The chain is built from TRBV5-3 and TRBJ1-2; D gene unclear. TRBV5-3 is an ORF, and what it does is uncertain. Sequencing was performed on PBMCs, taken before ibrutinib treatment. The origin of this receptor is a human donor with chronic lymphocytic leukemia. The CDR3 region is CARSCGDGYTF. Here the CDR3 DNA reads TGTGCCAGAAGCTGTGGGGATGGCTACACCTTC.